This T cell receptor beta chain was sequenced during a study of blood T cells in healthy people across ages. Study in general: Using template switching, researchers captured about one barcoded beta molecule for each two T cells.

This clonotype was picked up a small number of times. Its target is unknown. Study-level findings and limits: Researchers said unsorted PBMCs prevented a conclusive naive versus antigen-experienced comparison. Donors of long life had a larger count of naive CD4+ cells and greater diversity than aged donors.

Using a J-beta primer mix together with a sample-barcoded 5' primer, a second PCR was run for roughly 7 to 11 cycles. Samples each returned at least 3 million CDR3-containing paired-end reads. TCRdb ran MiXCR on the 5' RACE reads and lists one entry per CDR3 protein. The sample yields roughly 1,500,000 distinct CDR3 sequences, 30% to 40% seen once. Trimming shortened V by 5 bases and J by 6 bases, and 20 bases separated the two germline ends. The CDR3 consists of 15 residues. CDR1 and CDR2 (germline): SGHAT, FQNNGV. This chain connects TRBV11-2 to TRBJ2-7; D may be TRBD2 (5 bases). The TCR was taken from a woman aged 25-40 years in good health. The specimen was blood. The CDR3 sequence is CASSTGILSAGEQYF. CDR3 nucleotides: TGTGCCAGCAGCACCGGGATTTTAAGCGCTGGCGAGCAGTACTTC.